This TCR beta chain came from a study of blood T cell repertoires in COVID-19. About the research overall: Sites across the United States, Italy and Spain contributed samples from acute and convalescent COVID-19.

Germline V CDR1 and CDR2: SEHNR, FQNEAQ (reference sequence). The trim removed 2 bases at V and 8 bases at J, leaving 7 bases unmatched. The CDR3 is 14 residues long. Authors' analysis steps: It was from reference gene primer amplification that nucleated cell counts were estimated. Method: immunoSEQ multiplex PCR; TCRdb's copy keeps in-frame clones and lacks some. That table is the source of V, J and clone size, and D and trimming were worked out from the DNA. This sample carries about 71,000 clones, around 76% of them seen once, and the ten largest clones take 12% to 15%. The sequence was obtained from a woman over 75 with acute or convalescent COVID-19. The rearrangement uses TRBV7-9 and TRBJ1-2; TRBD1 agrees at 8 bases. The sample comprised peripheral blood. CDR3 region: CASSLLAGGGGYTF. The CDR3 DNA reads TGTGCCAGCAGCTTACTCGCAGGGGGCGGGGGCTACACCTTC.